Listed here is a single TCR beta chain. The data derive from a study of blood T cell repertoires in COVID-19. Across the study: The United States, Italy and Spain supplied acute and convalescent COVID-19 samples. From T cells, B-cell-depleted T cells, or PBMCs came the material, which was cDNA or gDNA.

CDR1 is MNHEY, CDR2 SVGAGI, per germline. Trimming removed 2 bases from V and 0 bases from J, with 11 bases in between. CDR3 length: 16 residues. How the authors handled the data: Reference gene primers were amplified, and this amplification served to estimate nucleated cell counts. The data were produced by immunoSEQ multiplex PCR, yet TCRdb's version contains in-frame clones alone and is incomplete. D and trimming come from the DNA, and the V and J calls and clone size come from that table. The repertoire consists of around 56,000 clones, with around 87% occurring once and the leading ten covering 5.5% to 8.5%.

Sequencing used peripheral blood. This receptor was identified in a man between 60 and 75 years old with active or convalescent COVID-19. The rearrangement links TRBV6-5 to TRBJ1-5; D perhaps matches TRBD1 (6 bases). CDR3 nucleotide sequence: TGTGCCAGCAGTTACGGATCACAGGGTAGCAATCAGCCCCAGCATTTT. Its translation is CASSYGSQGSNQPQHF.